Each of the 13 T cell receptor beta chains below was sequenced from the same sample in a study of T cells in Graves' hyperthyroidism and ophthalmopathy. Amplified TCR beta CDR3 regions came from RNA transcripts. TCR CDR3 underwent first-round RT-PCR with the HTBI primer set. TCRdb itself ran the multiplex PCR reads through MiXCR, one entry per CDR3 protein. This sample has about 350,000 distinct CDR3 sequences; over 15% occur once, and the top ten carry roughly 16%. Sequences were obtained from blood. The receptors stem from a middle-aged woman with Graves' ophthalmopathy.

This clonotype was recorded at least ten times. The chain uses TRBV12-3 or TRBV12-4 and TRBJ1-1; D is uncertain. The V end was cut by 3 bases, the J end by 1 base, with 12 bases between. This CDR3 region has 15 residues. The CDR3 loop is CASSFPRGENTEAFF. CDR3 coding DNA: TGTGCCAGCAGTTTTCCACGGGGAGAGAACACTGAAGCTTTCTTT.

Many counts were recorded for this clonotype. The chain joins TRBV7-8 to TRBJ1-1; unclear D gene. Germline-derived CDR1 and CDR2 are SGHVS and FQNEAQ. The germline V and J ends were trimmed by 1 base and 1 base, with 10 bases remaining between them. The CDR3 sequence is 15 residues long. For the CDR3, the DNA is TGTGCCAGCAGCTTAGAACCACGGACGAACACTGAAGCTTTCTTT. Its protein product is CASSLEPRTNTEAFF.

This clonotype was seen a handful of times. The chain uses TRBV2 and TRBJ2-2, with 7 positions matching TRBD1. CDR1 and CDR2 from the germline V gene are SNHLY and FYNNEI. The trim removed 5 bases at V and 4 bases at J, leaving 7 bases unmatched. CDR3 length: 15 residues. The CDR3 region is CASSWTGLSTGELFF. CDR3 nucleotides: TGTGCCAGCAGTTGGACAGGTTTGTCCACCGGGGAGCTGTTTTTT.

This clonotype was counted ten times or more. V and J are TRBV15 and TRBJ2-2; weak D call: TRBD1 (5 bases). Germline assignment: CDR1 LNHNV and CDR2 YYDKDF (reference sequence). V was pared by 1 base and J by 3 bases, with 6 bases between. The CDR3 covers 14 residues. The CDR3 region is CATSRGRDTGELFF. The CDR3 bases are TGTGCCACCAGCAGAGGCAGGGACACCGGGGAGCTGTTTTTT.

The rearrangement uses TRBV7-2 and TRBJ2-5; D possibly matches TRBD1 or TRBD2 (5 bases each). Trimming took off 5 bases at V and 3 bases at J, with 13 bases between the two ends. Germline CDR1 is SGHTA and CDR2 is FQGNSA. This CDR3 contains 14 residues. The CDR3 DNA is TGTGCCAGCAGCGGGGGACGGAGTGAAGAGACCCAGTACTTC. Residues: CASSGGRSEETQYF.

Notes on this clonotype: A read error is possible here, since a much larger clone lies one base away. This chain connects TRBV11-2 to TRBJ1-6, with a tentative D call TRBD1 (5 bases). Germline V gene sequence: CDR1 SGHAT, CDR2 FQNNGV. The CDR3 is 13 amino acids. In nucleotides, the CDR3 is TGTGCCAGCAGCTTTGGGGCGAATTCACCCCTCGACTTT. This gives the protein CASSFGANSPLDF.

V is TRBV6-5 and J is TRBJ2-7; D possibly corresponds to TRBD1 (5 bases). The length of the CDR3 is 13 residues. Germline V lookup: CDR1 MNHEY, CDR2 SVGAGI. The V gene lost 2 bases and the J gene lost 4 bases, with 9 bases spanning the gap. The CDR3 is CASSYLKGYEQYF. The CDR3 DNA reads TGTGCCAGCAGTTACCTCAAGGGGTACGAGCAGTACTTC.

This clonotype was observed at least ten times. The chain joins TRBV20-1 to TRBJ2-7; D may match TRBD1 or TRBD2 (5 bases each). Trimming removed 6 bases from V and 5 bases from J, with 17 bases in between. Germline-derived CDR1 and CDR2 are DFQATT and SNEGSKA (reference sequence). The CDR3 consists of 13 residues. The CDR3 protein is CSAIWGSRNEQYF. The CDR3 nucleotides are TGCAGTGCAATCTGGGGGTCTCGGAACGAGCAGTACTTC.

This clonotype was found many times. The CDR3 sequence: CASSLVGNNYGYTF. The CDR3 DNA sequence: TGTGCCAGCAGCTTAGTTGGGAATAACTATGGCTACACCTTC. The chain recombines TRBV7-9 with TRBJ1-2; D uncertain. Per germline, CDR1 SEHNR and CDR2 FQNEAQ (reference sequence). The ends were cut back, 1 base at V and 1 base at J, with 7 bases in the middle. The CDR3 is made up of 14 amino acids.

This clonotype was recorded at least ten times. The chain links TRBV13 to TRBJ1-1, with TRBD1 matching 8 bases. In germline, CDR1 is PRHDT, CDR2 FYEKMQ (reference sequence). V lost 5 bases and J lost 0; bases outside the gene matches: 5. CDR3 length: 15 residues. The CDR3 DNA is TGTGCCAGCAGCCTCTTGGACAGGGTGAACACTGAAGCTTTCTTT. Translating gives CASSLLDRVNTEAFF.

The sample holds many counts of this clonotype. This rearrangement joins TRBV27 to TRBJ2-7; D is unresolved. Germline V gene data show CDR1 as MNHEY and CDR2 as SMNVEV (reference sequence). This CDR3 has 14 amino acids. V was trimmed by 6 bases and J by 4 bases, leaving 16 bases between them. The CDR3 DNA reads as TGTGCCAGCAGGTCGAATCTAGAATATTACGAGCAGTACTTC. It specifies CASRSNLEYYEQYF.

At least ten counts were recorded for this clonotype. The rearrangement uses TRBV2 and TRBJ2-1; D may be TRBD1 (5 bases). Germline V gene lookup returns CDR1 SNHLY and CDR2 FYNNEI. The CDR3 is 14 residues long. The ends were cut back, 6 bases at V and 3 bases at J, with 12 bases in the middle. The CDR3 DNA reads TGTGCCAGCAGGGGGCCAGATAACTACAATGAGCAGTTCTTC. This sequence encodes CASRGPDNYNEQFF.

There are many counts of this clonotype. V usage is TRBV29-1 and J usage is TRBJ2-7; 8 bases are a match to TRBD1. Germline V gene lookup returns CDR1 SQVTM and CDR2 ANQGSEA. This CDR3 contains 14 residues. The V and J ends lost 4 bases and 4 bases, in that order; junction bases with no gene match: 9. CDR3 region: CSVARTGTQYEQYF. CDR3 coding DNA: TGCAGCGTTGCGAGGACAGGGACACAGTACGAGCAGTACTTC.